What follows is one T cell receptor (beta chain) and its context. The antigen is not known. This sample was included in a study of post-analysis software for immune sequencing data. Study as a whole: Relapsing-remitting, secondary progressive and progressive-relapsing forms made up the multiple sclerosis disease courses.

Built from TCR beta cDNA, the libraries had unique molecular identifiers in them. Each batch of roughly 1 to 11 million T cells produced roughly 0.5 million cDNA molecules. TCRdb reanalysed the PCR reads using MiXCR and keeps one entry per CDR3 protein. This sample has about 560,000 distinct CDR3 sequences, with about 40% found just once. The germline V gene has CDR1 LGHNA and CDR2 YSLEER. J gave up 0 bases and V 2 bases, and 11 bases lay outside the gene matches. The CDR3 has 20 amino acids. Findings and caveats of the study: F measure grouped same-batch samples tightly together. TRBV5-6, TRBV5-1 and TRBV20-1 belonged to a set of roughly five TRBV segments that were more frequent in patients than controls. Significantly decreased normalized Chao1 diversity was recorded for multiple sclerosis patients relative to controls.

Input material: blood. This receptor was identified in a girl aged 5-17 years with multiple sclerosis. The chain couples TRBV4-3 to TRBJ2-1; 12 bases align to TRBD2. CDR3 DNA sequence: TGCGCCAGCAGCCAACCCCCGGGACTAGCGGGCTTAAGCTCCTACAATGAGCAGTTCTTC. It codes for CASSQPPGLAGLSSYNEQFF.